These 5 T cell receptor beta chains originate from one sample sequenced in a study of T cells in Graves' hyperthyroidism and ophthalmopathy. It was RNA transcripts that yielded the amplified TCR beta CDR3 regions. HTBI primers were used for first-round RT-PCR of the TCR CDR3. MiXCR was run by TCRdb on the multiplex PCR reads, yielding one entry per CDR3 protein. The top ten clones hold roughly 17% of a sample with fewer than 900,000 distinct CDR3 sequences, 18% of them seen once. The sequenced material came from blood. Receptors were obtained from a woman in her 50s with Graves' hyperthyroidism that later progressed to Graves' ophthalmopathy.

This clonotype was observed at least ten times. The CDR3 is CASSTPRTGGVEETQYF. In nucleotides, the CDR3 is TGTGCCAGCAGCACCCCGAGGACAGGGGGCGTCGAGGAGACCCAGTACTTC. The chain has TRBV2 and TRBJ2-5; 11 nucleotides agree with TRBD1. Germline V gene sequence: CDR1 SNHLY, CDR2 FYNNEI. V dropped 6 bases and J dropped 5; count of bases not matched to a gene: 14. The CDR3 contains 17 residues.

This sequence joins TRBV11-2 and TRBJ1-4, with 7 bases aligning to TRBD1. This CDR3 has 13 amino acids. V lost 6 bases to trimming and J lost 8 bases; unmatched junction nucleotides: 6. The germline CDR1 and CDR2 sequences are SGHAT and FQNNGV. DNA for the CDR3: TGTGCCAGCAGGACAGGGCAGAAGGAAAAACTGTTTTTT. Translation gives CASRTGQKEKLFF.

The chain joins TRBV30 to TRBJ1-3; TRBD1 agrees at 8 bases. V was clipped by 3 bases and J by 3 bases; unmatched bases: 4. CDR3 length: 14 residues. Germline CDR1 reads GTSNPN; CDR2 reads SVGIG (reference sequence). The DNA of the CDR3 is TGTGCCTGGAGAGCCACAGGGGGTGGAAACACCATATATTTT. It encodes CAWRATGGGNTIYF.

This clonotype has just a few counts. V usage is TRBV18 and J usage is TRBJ1-4; no clear D. Deletions cut 0 bases from V and 8 bases from J, with 7 bases between. Germline V gene data show CDR1 as KGHSH and CDR2 as LQKENI. The CDR3 runs to 13 residues. CDR3 residues: CASSPPTDEKLFF. CDR3 coding DNA: TGTGCCAGCTCACCACCCACAGACGAAAAACTGTTTTTT.

The chain joins TRBV19 to TRBJ2-7, with D possibly TRBD1 on 6 matching bases. This CDR3 spans 14 amino acids. Germline CDR1 LNHDA, CDR2 SQIVND (reference sequence). V was shortened by 4 bases and J by 2 bases, with 12 bases between the two germline ends. CDR3 in DNA: TGTGCCAGTAGTACACAGGGCCCCCCCTACGAGCAGTACTTC. Translating it yields CASSTQGPPYEQYF.